These 22 T cell receptor beta chains were sequenced from one sample in a study of T cells in Graves' hyperthyroidism and ophthalmopathy. Amplification of TCR beta CDR3 regions was performed using RNA transcripts as template. Initially, a first-round RT-PCR of the TCR CDR3 employed the HTBI primer set. TCRdb reprocessed the multiplex PCR reads with MiXCR, giving one entry per CDR3 protein. The sample lists 50,000 to 60,000 distinct CDR3 sequences; about 50% were seen once. The sequenced material came from blood. The receptors originated from a woman in her twenties or thirties with Graves' ophthalmopathy.

With respect to this clonotype: This CDR3 fails to terminate in the conserved phenylalanine or tryptophan, so it likely reflects a read error. V and J are TRBV28 and TRBJ1-3, with a possible D match to TRBD1 (6 bases). Germline CDR1 reads MDHEN; CDR2 reads SYDVKM. V lost 3 bases and J lost 4, with 13 bases in between. CDR3 length: 15 amino acids. The CDR3 reads CASSFYRELGNTIYS. CDR3 DNA: TGTGCCAGCAGTTTTTACAGGGAGTTGGGAAACACCATATATTCT.

The V gene is TRBV5-6, the J gene TRBJ2-7, with D maybe TRBD1 (6 bases). CDR3 size: 14 residues. CDR1 is SGHDT and CDR2 is YYEEEE in the germline V gene. V lost 5 bases to trimming and J lost 5 bases, with 17 bases between them. DNA of the CDR3: TGTGCCAGCAGACCCCCGGACAGATCCCACGAGCAGTACTTC. Its translation is CASRPPDRSHEQYF.

This clonotype showed up many times. The DNA for the CDR3 is TGTGCTAGTGGTGCGTCAGGGGTGAACACTGAAGCTTTCTTT. Amino acid sequence: CASGASGVNTEAFF. This chain uses TRBV12-5 with TRBJ1-1, with D maybe TRBD1 (6 bases). The CDR3 sequence is 14 residues long. The V gene's germline CDR1 is LGHNT and CDR2 FRNRAP. The V end lost 5 bases, the J end lost 0 bases, and 10 bases lay between the germline ends.

The chain uses TRBV7-2 and TRBJ1-2, with 7 bases identical to TRBD1. This CDR3 contains 14 residues. Trimming removed 6 bases from V and 5 bases from J; junction bases left unmatched: 9. Germline values: CDR1 SGHTA, CDR2 FQGNSA. The CDR3 DNA sequence: TGTGCCAGCAGAACTACAGGGGCCACGTATGGCTACACCTTC. Protein sequence: CASRTTGATYGYTF.

Turning to this clonotype: One junction end does not reproduce the germline sequence, and a read error may be involved. The chain employs TRBV18 and TRBJ2-6; D may be TRBD1 or TRBD2 (5 bases each). The germline gives CDR1 KGHSH, CDR2 LQKENI. The CDR3 runs 15 residues. Written as DNA, the CDR3 is TGTGCCAGCTCACAGGGGCTAGCTGGGGCCAACGCCCTGACTTTC. It translates to CASSQGLAGANALTF.

This clonotype was counted many times. The chain uses TRBV5-4 and TRBJ2-5, with 10 bases lining up with TRBD2. Germline V gene lookup returns CDR1 SGHNT and CDR2 YYREEE (reference sequence). This CDR3 is built from 14 residues. V trimming: 4 bases; J trimming: 4 bases; junction bases outside the gene matches: 4. CDR3 in DNA: TGTGCCAGCAGCGTAGCGGGAGGTGTAGAGACCCAGTACTTC. Translation: CASSVAGGVETQYF.

This clonotype was detected many times. V and J are TRBV6-5 and TRBJ2-7, with 10 bases matching TRBD2. Germline values: CDR1 MNHEY, CDR2 SVGAGI. The V gene end was trimmed by 4 bases and the J gene end by 9 bases; junction bases not matched to a gene: 9. This CDR3 is 14 amino acids long. CDR3 DNA: TGTGCCAGCAGTTCGCCTAGCGGGAGCCGGGTGCAGTACTTC. This encodes CASSSPSGSRVQYF.

The chain couples TRBV20-1 to TRBJ2-1; D is undetermined. The CDR3 runs 13 residues. V was shortened by 5 bases and J by 1 base, with 9 bases between the two germline ends. CDR1 DFQATT and CDR2 SNEGSKA come from the germline V gene (reference sequence). The CDR3 loop is CSADARSYNEQFF. Written as DNA, the CDR3 is TGCAGTGCTGATGCCAGGTCCTACAATGAGCAGTTCTTC.

Notes on this clonotype: This may stem from a read error, because a much larger clone lies one nucleotide away. The missing conserved phenylalanine or tryptophan at the end of this CDR3 makes a read error likely. The chain combines TRBV6-1 with TRBJ1-1; D may be TRBD1 (5 bases). Per germline, CDR1 MNHNS and CDR2 SASEGT. This CDR3 has 13 amino acids. Trimming stripped 5 bases from V and 11 bases from J, with 18 bases between. The CDR3 reads CASSSRGPKTAFL. In DNA form, the CDR3 reads TGTGCCAGCAGTTCACGGGGCCCCAAGACGGCTTTCCTT.

Concerning this clonotype: The junction departs from germline at one end; a sequencing error may be responsible. The chain has TRBV6-4 and TRBJ1-6, with TRBD1 matching 7 bases. Germline CDR1 reads MRHNA; CDR2 reads SNTAGT. The CDR3 covers 15 residues. The CDR3 nucleotides are TGTGCCAGCGGTGACTCGGAGACAGGGTCATCACCCCTCCATTTT. Protein product: CASGDSETGSSPLHF.

Worth noting for this clonotype: A single base separates this from a much larger clone, so it may be a read error. V and J are TRBV4-1 and TRBJ2-7; D is uncertain. V lost 2 bases to trimming and J lost 5 bases, with 10 bases between them. Germline CDR1 is MGHRA and CDR2 is YSYEKL. CDR3 length equals 13 residues. The CDR3 here is CASSQFKAHEQYF. DNA of the CDR3: TGCGCCAGCAGCCAATTTAAAGCCCACGAGCAGTACTTC.

The chain employs TRBV7-8 and TRBJ2-5, with TRBD1 matching 7 bases. Germline V CDR1 and CDR2: SGHVS, FQNEAQ. V lost 4 bases, J lost 9 bases, and 20 bases stayed unmatched. This CDR3 is 17 amino acids long. This CDR3 reads CASSSIRQTGYGQPQYF. Here the CDR3 DNA reads TGTGCCAGCAGCTCCATAAGACAGACAGGGTATGGCCAGCCCCAGTACTTC.

This clonotype appeared a few times. A read error is possible here, since a much larger clone lies one base away. The rearrangement joins TRBV27 to TRBJ2-5; TRBD2 aligns across 10 bases. V lost 3 bases and J lost 5; bases outside the gene matches: 12. CDR3 length: 17 amino acids. Looked up from germline, CDR1 is MNHEY and CDR2 is SMNVEV (reference sequence). CDR3 region: CASSFGASGRGGETQYF. For the CDR3, the DNA is TGTGCCAGCAGTTTTGGGGCTAGCGGGAGAGGAGGGGAGACCCAGTACTTC.

On this clonotype itself: A much larger clone differs from this one at a single base, so this may be a read error. The chain joins TRBV12-3 or TRBV12-4 to TRBJ2-3, with a tentative D call TRBD1 (5 bases). The length of the CDR3 is 15 residues. Deletions cut 11 bases from V and 1 base from J, with 19 bases between. CDR3 DNA sequence: TGTGCCGGCAACAGACAGCTTTTAGGCACAGATACGCAGTATTTT. Translation: CAGNRQLLGTDTQYF.

This clonotype was detected ten times or more. The CDR3 region has the DNA TGTGCCAGCAGCTTAGCGGCGAAAAAGGGGGATGGCTACACCTTC. Amino acids: CASSLAAKKGDGYTF. This chain joins TRBV13 and TRBJ1-2; tentative D call: TRBD1 (6 bases). The germline V gene encodes CDR1 PRHDT and CDR2 FYEKMQ (reference sequence). The V gene lost 1 base and the J gene lost 6 bases, with 15 bases spanning the gap. This CDR3 has 15 residues.

In this sample, this clonotype turned up a few times. Here the CDR3 omits its conserved ending phenylalanine or tryptophan, so a read error is the likely source. The gene calls are TRBV6-6 and TRBJ1-1; tentatively, D is TRBD1 (5 bases). Germline CDR1 is MNHNY and CDR2 is SVGAGI (reference sequence). This CDR3 is built from 11 residues. Written as DNA, the CDR3 is TGTGCCAGCTCACAGGACACGGAAGCTTTCCTT. The encoded protein is CASSQDTEAFL.

At least ten counts were recorded for this clonotype. V is TRBV6-1 and J is TRBJ1-6; tentatively, D is TRBD1 (6 bases). V lost 6 bases, J lost 6 bases, and 9 bases lay in between. CDR1 and CDR2 from the germline V gene are MNHNS and SASEGT. The CDR3 is 13 residues long. Here the CDR3 DNA reads TGTGCCAGCAGAACAGGGACTAATTCACCCCTCCACTTT. Encoded protein: CASRTGTNSPLHF.

CDR3 amino acids: CARVAGQPQHF. The CDR3 nucleotides are TGTGCCAGGGTAGCGGGTCAGCCCCAGCATTTT. This sequence joins TRBV2 and TRBJ1-5; D is unclear. The germline gives CDR1 SNHLY, CDR2 FYNNEI. This CDR3 comprises 11 residues. V was pared by 9 bases and J by 6 bases, with 9 bases between. The full variable domain, rest sourced from reference TRBV2 and TRBJ1-5, is EPEVTQTPSHQVTQMGQEVILRCVPISNHLYFYWYRQILGQKVEFLVSFYNNEISEKSEIFDDQFSVERPDGSNFTLKIRSTKLEDSAMYFCARVAGQPQHFGDGTRLSIL.

The chain has TRBV6-1 and TRBJ1-1; 9 positions match TRBD1. V was clipped by 4 bases and J by 7 bases; unmatched bases: 7. The CDR3 covers 14 residues. Germline CDR1 is MNHNS and CDR2 is SASEGT. Here the CDR3 DNA reads TGTGCCAGCAGTGCAATACAGGGGGCAAATGAAGCTTTCTTT. As protein: CASSAIQGANEAFF.

This clonotype has ten or more counts. This chain uses TRBV28 with TRBJ2-2, with D tentatively TRBD2 (6 bases). Germline lookup yields CDR1 MDHEN and CDR2 SYDVKM. Deletions cut 6 bases from V and 4 bases from J, with 9 bases between. CDR3 length equals 13 residues. In DNA, the CDR3 is TGTGCCAGCAGAGGAGGGACCACCGGGGAGCTGTTTTTT. It translates to CASRGGTTGELFF.

The chain links TRBV6-6 to TRBJ1-5; 7 bases fit TRBD1. The CDR3 sequence is 14 residues long. CDR1 and CDR2 (germline): MNHNY, SVGAGI (reference sequence). V shed 6 bases and J 2 bases; nucleotides not matched to a gene: 4. CDR3 protein: CASRNGQGNQPQHF. CDR3 in DNA: TGTGCCAGCAGAAACGGACAGGGCAATCAGCCCCAGCATTTT.

The rearrangement joins TRBV6-1 to TRBJ2-2; D might be TRBD1 (6 bases). The germline V gene encodes CDR1 MNHNS and CDR2 SASEGT. CDR3 length equals 16 residues. Trimming removed 1 base at V and 4 bases at J, with 13 bases between. As DNA, the CDR3 is TGTGCCAGCAGTGAAGGGGCGGACAGTTTCACCGGGGAGCTGTTTTTT. It translates to CASSEGADSFTGELFF.